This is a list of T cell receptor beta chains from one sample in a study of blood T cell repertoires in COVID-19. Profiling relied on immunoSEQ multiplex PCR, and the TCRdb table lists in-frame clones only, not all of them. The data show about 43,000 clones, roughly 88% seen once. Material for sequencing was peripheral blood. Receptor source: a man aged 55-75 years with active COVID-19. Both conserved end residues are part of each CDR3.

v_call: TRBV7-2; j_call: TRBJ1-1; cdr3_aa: CASRPTRAGTEAFF
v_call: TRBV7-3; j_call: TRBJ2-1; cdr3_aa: CASSLTPGGRGLGNEQFF
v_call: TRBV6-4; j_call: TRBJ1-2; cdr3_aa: CASSDGQGGSPTYGYTF
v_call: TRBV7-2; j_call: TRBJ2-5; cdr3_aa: CASSLSPLETQYF
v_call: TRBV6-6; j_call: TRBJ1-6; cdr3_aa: CASTPGGTDNSPLHF
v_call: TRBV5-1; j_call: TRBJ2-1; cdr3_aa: CASSLAPGLDIGEQFF
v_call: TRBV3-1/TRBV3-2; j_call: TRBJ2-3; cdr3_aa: CASSQGRDLSTDTQYF
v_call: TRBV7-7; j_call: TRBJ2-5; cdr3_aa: CASSQRVGETQYF
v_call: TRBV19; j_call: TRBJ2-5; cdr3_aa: CASSIATGSIAKTQYF
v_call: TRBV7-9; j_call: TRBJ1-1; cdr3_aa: CASSTQGDTEAFF
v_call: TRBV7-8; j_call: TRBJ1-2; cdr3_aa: CASSLARGRGGYGYTF
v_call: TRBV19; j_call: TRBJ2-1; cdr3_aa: CASSTGTGGLNEQFF
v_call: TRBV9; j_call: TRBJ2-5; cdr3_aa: CASSARGLAGETQYF
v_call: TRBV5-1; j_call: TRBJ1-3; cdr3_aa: CASSDGTLGNTIYF
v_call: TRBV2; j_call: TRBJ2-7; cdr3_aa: CASRGGQGALYEQYF
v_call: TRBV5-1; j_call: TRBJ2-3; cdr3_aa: CASSLVALASTDTQYF
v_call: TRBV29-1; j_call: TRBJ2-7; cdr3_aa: CSVTRIGGAYEQYF
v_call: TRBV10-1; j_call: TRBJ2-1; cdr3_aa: CASSESIQGSQFF